Below, 23 T cell receptor beta chains from the same sample are listed, as sequenced in a study of T cell responses to AZD1222 COVID-19 vaccine. Only in-frame clones appear in the TCRdb table, and some are missing; sequencing was by immunoSEQ multiplex PCR. The sample holds 150,000 to 190,000 clones, approximately 87% seen once. The sample was peripheral blood, taken 28 days after the second AZD1222 dose. The receptors stem from an adult who received the AZD1222 COVID-19 vaccine.

Remarks on this clone: An end of the junction differs from the germline gene, which may be a read error. This chain joins TRBV3-1 (or the pseudogene TRBV3-2) and TRBJ1-3; D uncertain. The CDR3 consists of 13 residues. The germline CDR1 and CDR2 sequences are LGHDT and YNNKEL (reference sequence). The CDR3 is CASTQMEGNTIYF. The CDR3 DNA reads TGTGCCAGCACCCAAATGGAGGGAAACACCATATATTTT.

The V and J genes are TRBV11-3 and TRBJ2-1; 9 nucleotides line up with TRBD1. The CDR3 is made up of 16 amino acids. V dropped 5 bases and J dropped 1; count of bases not matched to a gene: 6. CDR1 is SGHNT and CDR2 is YENEEA in the germline V gene. The CDR3 sequence: CASSPGQGLSYNEQFF. The CDR3 DNA is TGTGCCAGCAGCCCCGGACAGGGGCTATCCTACAATGAGCAGTTCTTC.

A few counts support this clone. The chain has TRBV4-1 and TRBJ2-1; TRBD1 aligns across 9 bases. The V gene end was trimmed by 5 bases and the J gene end by 1 base; junction bases not matched to a gene: 3. The CDR3 extends over 15 amino acids. Germline V gives CDR1 MGHRA, CDR2 YSYEKL. CDR3 DNA sequence: TGCGCCAGCAGCTGGACAGGGGCGTCCTACAATGAGCAGTTCTTC. Its translation is CASSWTGASYNEQFF.

The chain has TRBV7-9 and TRBJ1-5; the D gene is possibly TRBD1 (6 bases). The V gene lost 6 bases and the J gene lost 3 bases, with 12 bases spanning the gap. There are 14 residues in the CDR3. Germline CDR1 SEHNR, CDR2 FQNEAQ (reference sequence). The chain's CDR3 is CASSPQGTNQPQHF. CDR3 bases: TGTGCCAGCAGTCCACAGGGAACCAATCAGCCCCAGCATTTT.

This clone was observed once. The rearrangement links TRBV7-2 to TRBJ2-5; no clear D gene. The V end was cut by 1 base, the J end by 4 bases, with 7 bases between. Per the germline V gene, CDR1 is SGHTA and CDR2 is FQGNSA. This CDR3 is 13 amino acids long. The CDR3 sequence is CASSLVRGETQYF. The CDR3 region has the DNA TGTGCCAGCAGCTTAGTACGAGGAGAGACCCAGTACTTC.

The chain joins TRBV19 to TRBJ1-2, with a possible D match to TRBD1 (5 bases). The V and J ends lost 7 bases and 7 bases respectively, with 19 bases between them. The germline CDR1 and CDR2 sequences are LNHDA and SQIVND (reference sequence). This CDR3 is 14 amino acids long. The CDR3 here is CASTNQRGEAGYTF. CDR3 nucleotide sequence: TGTGCCAGTACCAATCAACGGGGGGAGGCTGGCTACACCTTC.

The chain uses TRBV28 and TRBJ1-6; 9 bases fit TRBD1. The CDR3 runs 15 residues. CDR1 and CDR2 from the germline V gene are MDHEN and SYDVKM. V lost 6 bases and J lost 7; bases outside the gene matches: 7. CDR3 in DNA: TGTGCCAGCAGACCTAGGGACAGGGCCAATTCACCCCTCCACTTT. Its protein product is CASRPRDRANSPLHF. Combining the CDR3 with reference TRBV28 and TRBJ1-6 gives the whole variable domain DVKVTQSSRYLVKRTGEKVFLECVQDMDHENMFWYRQDPGLGLRLIYFSYDVKMKEKGDIPEGYSVSREKKERFSLILESASTNQTSMYLCASRPRDRANSPLHFGNGTRLTVT.

As to this clone: The sample contains more than one DNA sequence encoding this CDR3. V and J are TRBV14 and TRBJ2-2; D is undetermined. Trimming left V 0 bases short and J 6 bases short, with 5 bases between. Looked up from germline, CDR1 is SGHDN and CDR2 is FVKESK. CDR3 length: 13 amino acids. This CDR3 reads CASSQDLAGELFF. CDR3 DNA sequence: TGTGCCAGCAGCCAAGATCTAGCCGGGGAGCTGTTTTTT.

The rearrangement joins TRBV10-3 to TRBJ1-2, with D possibly TRBD1 on 5 matching bases. Trimming left V 3 bases short and J 8 bases short, with 13 bases between. Germline assignment: CDR1 ENHRY and CDR2 SYGVKD. The length of the CDR3 is 13 residues. CDR3 sequence (DNA): TGTGCCATCAGTGACGTGGGGCGAGGCGGCTACACCTTC. Its protein is CAISDVGRGGYTF.

V gene TRBV4-1 combines with J gene TRBJ1-2; D is uncertain. V was clipped by 6 bases and J by 14 bases, with 10 bases between them. Germline values: CDR1 MGHRA, CDR2 YSYEKL. The CDR3 runs to 9 residues. The CDR3 sequence is CASRKSGTF. DNA for the CDR3: TGCGCCAGCAGAAAGTCAGGTACCTTC.

This clone appeared a single time. V and J are TRBV10-3 and TRBJ2-1; 12 positions match TRBD2. The J segment lost 5 bases and the V segment lost 6 bases, leaving 5 bases of the junction unmatched. This CDR3 is 15 amino acids long. Germline CDR1 is ENHRY and CDR2 is SYGVKD. CDR3 region: CAISNGLAGNNEQFF. CDR3 in DNA: TGTGCCATCAGCAACGGACTAGCGGGGAACAATGAGCAGTTCTTC.

This clone appeared once. This sequence joins TRBV6-5 and TRBJ2-7; D remains unclear. Trimming took off 8 bases at V and 0 bases at J, with 11 bases between the two ends. Germline-derived CDR1 and CDR2 are MNHEY and SVGAGI. The CDR3 sequence is 13 residues long. The CDR3 protein is CASVKTGSYEQYF. The DNA for the CDR3 is TGTGCCAGCGTAAAGACGGGCTCCTACGAGCAGTACTTC.

The V gene is TRBV29-1, the J gene TRBJ2-1, with D perhaps assigned TRBD1 or TRBD2 (6 bases each). CDR3 length: 13 amino acids. Per germline, CDR1 SQVTM and CDR2 ANQGSEA. Trimming left V 4 bases short and J 9 bases short, with 16 bases between. DNA of the CDR3: TGCAGCGTTGTCATACAGGGAGGCCCTGAGCAGTTCTTC. As protein: CSVVIQGGPEQFF.

CDR3 region: CAISVQGSTDTQYF. The CDR3 DNA is TGTGCCATCAGTGTACAGGGTAGCACAGATACGCAGTATTTT. The chain has TRBV10-3 and TRBJ2-3, with D maybe TRBD1 (6 bases). Germline values: CDR1 ENHRY, CDR2 SYGVKD. V lost 4 bases and J lost 0, with 8 bases in between. There are 14 residues in the CDR3.

The chain employs TRBV5-4 and TRBJ2-1; 8 bases line up with TRBD1. Trimming at V came to 0 bases and at J to 4 bases, leaving 3 bases not matched to a gene. This CDR3 is 15 amino acids long. CDR1 and CDR2 (germline): SGHNT, YYREEE (reference sequence). This chain's CDR3 is CASSLGGQDYNEQFF. Here the CDR3 DNA reads TGTGCCAGCAGCTTGGGGGGACAGGATTACAATGAGCAGTTCTTC.

The J gene is TRBJ2-3, the V gene TRBV29-1; tentative D call: TRBD2 (6 bases). V was clipped by 7 bases and J by 4 bases, with 21 bases between them. Per the germline V gene, CDR1 is SQVTM and CDR2 is ANQGSEA. The CDR3 consists of 15 residues. The CDR3 protein is CSAWDSPVGADTQYF. CDR3 DNA: TGCAGCGCCTGGGACTCCCCGGTGGGTGCAGATACGCAGTATTTT.

J is TRBJ2-1 and V is TRBV7-3, with a weak D call TRBD1 (6 bases). The CDR3 has 15 amino acids. Germline V gene lookup returns CDR1 SGHTA and CDR2 FQGTGA. The V gene lost 2 bases and the J gene lost 6 bases, with 14 bases spanning the gap. CDR3 in DNA: TGTGCCAGCAGCTTAGACCTTACGACAGGCAATGAGCAGTTCTTC. Translated, it gives CASSLDLTTGNEQFF.

The chain links TRBV6-2 or TRBV6-3 to TRBJ2-7; D perhaps matches TRBD1 (6 bases). The CDR3 loop spans 11 amino acids. Trimming removed 6 bases at V and 7 bases at J, with 10 bases between. The germline CDR1 and CDR2 sequences are MNHEY and SVGEGT. The CDR3 protein is CASSTGREQYF. For the CDR3, the DNA is TGTGCCAGCAGCACAGGGCGGGAGCAGTACTTC.

The V and J genes are TRBV18 and TRBJ2-7, with 10 bases that match TRBD1. Germline CDR1 and CDR2: KGHSH and LQKENI. This CDR3 is built from 15 residues. J gave up 4 bases and V 2 bases, and 5 bases lay outside the gene matches. The CDR3 DNA follows: TGTGCCAGCTCACCAACTGGGACAGGGGAATACGAGCAGTACTTC. As protein: CASSPTGTGEYEQYF.

The chain couples TRBV6-5 to TRBJ2-7; 9 nucleotides match TRBD2. There are 12 residues in the CDR3. The trim removed 6 bases at V and 7 bases at J, leaving 4 bases unmatched. The germline CDR1 and CDR2 sequences are MNHEY and SVGAGI. The CDR3 loop is CASSGLAREQYF. The CDR3 DNA is TGTGCCAGCAGCGGACTAGCGAGGGAGCAGTACTTC.

This chain connects TRBV10-3 to TRBJ1-3; tentative D call: TRBD1 (5 bases). With 6 bases removed from V and 1 base from J, the gap between germline ends came to 16 bases. Germline lookup yields CDR1 ENHRY and CDR2 SYGVKD. The CDR3 is 16 amino acids. CDR3 loop: CAISGTRGESGNTIYF. The CDR3 DNA sequence: TGTGCCATCAGCGGTACGAGAGGGGAGTCTGGAAACACCATATATTTT.

The chain is built from TRBV24-1 and TRBJ2-2; D is perhaps TRBD1 (6 bases). The CDR3 is 18 amino acids. Germline CDR1 and CDR2: KGHDR and SFDVKD. The V end lost 1 base, the J end lost 5 bases, and 19 bases lay between the germline ends. DNA of the CDR3: TGTGCCACCAGTGATTTAGGACAGCATAGCTTGGGGACCGGGGAGCTGTTTTTT. Encoded protein: CATSDLGQHSLGTGELFF.

CDR3 residues: CASSQPMTGTYEQYF. CDR3 nucleotide sequence: TGTGCCAGTAGTCAACCGATGACCGGGACCTACGAGCAGTACTTC. V is TRBV19 and J is TRBJ2-7; the D gene is possibly TRBD2 (5 bases). Germline-derived CDR1 and CDR2 are LNHDA and SQIVND (reference sequence). This CDR3 region has 15 residues. V was cut by 5 bases and J by 2 bases, with 16 bases left in between.